This T cell receptor beta chain was recovered during a study of cytomegalovirus exposure and HLA in healthy donors. 60 Vbeta and 13 Jbeta primers were used in PCR. The data were produced by immunoSEQ multiplex PCR, yet TCRdb's version contains in-frame clones alone and is incomplete. The data show 140,000 to 150,000 clones, nearly 80% seen once. Findings of the study overall: Later, TCR association rates were found to vary by HLA locus, highest for DRB1 and lowest for HLA-C. Researchers reported that a few CMV-associated chains were confirmed in vitro as CMV antigen-specific. A link between a missense DCLRE1C variant and TCR beta V- and J-gene trimming emerged from a later analysis. Per published reports, the classifier diagnosed cytomegalovirus status with high specificity and sensitivity.

V shed 8 bases and J shed 6 bases, with 14 bases lying between them. This CDR3 spans 11 amino acids. CDR1 and CDR2 (germline): GTSNPN, SVGIG (reference sequence). As to this clone: What it recognizes is unknown.

The sample comprised PBMCs. The receptor's source is a woman aged 25 to 39 in good health and CMV-seronegative. This sequence joins TRBV30 and TRBJ2-7; tentative D call: TRBD2 (6 bases). The CDR3 loop reads CATRLGGEQYF. The CDR3 DNA reads TGTGCCACCCGACTGGGGGGCGAGCAGTACTTC.